These 18 T cell receptor beta chains share one sample of origin, sequenced in a study of T cells in Graves' hyperthyroidism and ophthalmopathy. Amplification of TCR beta CDR3 regions used RNA as the template. HTBI primers were employed in a first-round RT-PCR of the TCR CDR3. TCRdb passed the multiplex PCR reads through MiXCR, listing each CDR3 protein once. The repertoire holds 220,000 or so distinct CDR3 sequences, 16% seen once, with around 28% in the top ten. Sample: blood. The receptors were gathered from a woman aged 18-29 years with Graves' ophthalmopathy.

The table lists this clonotype with many counts. This rearrangement joins TRBV12-3 or TRBV12-4 to TRBJ1-5, with D unclear. V lost 4 bases and J 0 bases, leaving 1 base between the germline ends. The CDR3 contains 12 residues. The CDR3, as DNA: TGTGCCAGCAGTTGTAGCAATCAGCCCCAGCATTTT. Translating it yields CASSCSNQPQHF.

This clonotype has at least ten counts. The J gene is TRBJ2-2, the V gene TRBV7-9; 8 bases are shared with TRBD1. The germline V gene encodes CDR1 SEHNR and CDR2 FQNEAQ (reference sequence). Trimming took 5 bases from V and 3 from J; bases not matched to a gene: 8. The CDR3 spans 16 residues. DNA for the CDR3: TGTGCCAGCAGCCCCCCGAGGGGACAGGACACCGGGGAGCTGTTTTTT. This encodes CASSPPRGQDTGELFF. Filled out from reference TRBV7-9 and TRBJ2-2, the complete variable domain reads DTGVSQNPRHKITKRGQNVTFRCDPISEHNRLYWYRQTLGQGPEFLTYFQNEAQLEKSRLLSDRFSAERPKGSFSTLEIQRTEQGDSAMYLCASSPPRGQDTGELFFGEGSRLTVL.

This clonotype was detected ten times or more. J is TRBJ1-2 and V is TRBV6-2 or TRBV6-3; D ambiguous. With 2 bases removed from V and 8 bases from J, the gap between germline ends came to 6 bases. CDR1 is MNHEY and CDR2 is SVGEGT in the germline V gene. The CDR3 consists of 11 residues. The CDR3 loop is CASSYLDGYTF. In DNA, the CDR3 is TGTGCCAGCAGTTACCTGGACGGCTACACCTTC.

There are a few counts of this clonotype. The genes are TRBV19 and TRBJ2-1; maybe TRBD1 (6 bases). V lost 6 bases and J lost 6, with 18 bases in between. The CDR3 runs to 15 residues. In germline, CDR1 is LNHDA, CDR2 SQIVND (reference sequence). CDR3: CASSVIGQGRNEQFF. For the CDR3, the DNA is TGTGCCAGTAGCGTGATTGGGCAGGGGCGCAATGAGCAGTTCTTC.

This clonotype was seen more than once but under ten times. The V call is TRBV5-1, the J call TRBJ2-2; 7 nucleotides match TRBD1. The CDR3 has 15 amino acids. Trimming took 7 bases from V and 0 from J; bases not matched to a gene: 6. CDR1 and CDR2 (germline): SGHRS, YFSETQ. The CDR3: CASPQGQTNTGELFF. DNA for the CDR3: TGCGCCAGCCCACAGGGACAGACGAACACCGGGGAGCTGTTTTTT.

In its sample, this clonotype was seen a few times. The chain uses TRBV5-6 and TRBJ1-2; D call uncertain. Per germline, CDR1 SGHDT and CDR2 YYEEEE. Trimming cost V 1 base and J 7 bases, with 20 bases left between them. There are 16 residues in the CDR3. The CDR3 coding sequence is TGTGCCAGCAGCTTGTCGACACGGGCCCTCTTCTGTGGCTACACCTTC. This translates into CASSLSTRALFCGYTF.

This clonotype was found a few times. The chain combines TRBV4-1 with TRBJ2-1, with TRBD2 matching over 8 bases. The CDR3 extends over 16 amino acids. Germline CDR1 MGHRA, CDR2 YSYEKL. The ends lost 3 bases at V and 6 bases at J; junction bases unmatched: 10. CDR3 sequence reads: CASSHSLQRGSNEQFF. The CDR3 DNA reads TGCGCCAGCAGCCACTCCCTACAGCGGGGGAGCAATGAGCAGTTCTTC.

This clonotype was seen at least ten times. The V call is TRBV9, the J call TRBJ1-1; perhaps TRBD1 as D (5 bases). This CDR3 is 15 amino acids long. The ends were cut back, 4 bases at V and 3 bases at J, with 16 bases in the middle. CDR1 SGDLS and CDR2 YYNGEE come from the germline V gene. The CDR3 region has the DNA TGTGCCAGCAGCACGAGCCGGGACCGCGACACTGAAGCTTTCTTT. Amino acid sequence: CASSTSRDRDTEAFF.

Of note for this clonotype: A much bigger clone sits one base away, suggesting this may be a read error. CDR3 sequence reads: CASSPADAEELFF. The DNA of the CDR3 is TGTGCCAGCAGTCCAGCAGACGCCGAGGAGCTGTTTTTT. The J gene is TRBJ2-2, the V gene TRBV12-3 or TRBV12-4; no definite D call. V lost 5 bases to trimming and J lost 10 bases, with 14 bases between them. This CDR3 has 13 residues.

This clonotype was seen ten or more times. The gene calls are TRBV6-2 or TRBV6-3 and TRBJ2-5; weak D call: TRBD1 (6 bases). Germline V lookup: CDR1 MNHEY, CDR2 SVGEGT. The CDR3 loop spans 16 amino acids. Trimming left V 6 bases short and J 0 bases short, with 17 bases between. CDR3 protein: CASRAGTIKYQETQYF. The CDR3 nucleotides read TGTGCCAGCAGAGCCGGGACAATTAAGTACCAAGAGACCCAGTACTTC.

This clonotype has ten or more counts. J is TRBJ2-7 and V is TRBV28; the D is unclear. The germline V and J ends were trimmed by 0 bases and 3 bases, with 6 bases remaining between them. This CDR3 is 13 amino acids long. Germline V gene sequence: CDR1 MDHEN, CDR2 SYDVKM. The CDR3 DNA follows: TGTGCCAGCAGTTTATGGAACATCTACGAGCAGTACTTC. This codes for CASSLWNIYEQYF.

This clonotype was counted between two and nine times. The chain recombines TRBV9 with TRBJ1-4; D is unclear. Trimming stripped 0 bases from V and 0 bases from J, with 9 bases between. The CDR3 sequence is 16 residues long. From germline, CDR1 is SGDLS and CDR2 YYNGEE. CDR3: CASSVDLDSTNEKLFF. The CDR3 bases are TGTGCCAGCAGCGTAGATCTGGATTCAACTAATGAAAAACTGTTTTTT. Full variable domain (outside the CDR3, taken from reference TRBV9 and TRBJ1-4): DSGVTQTPKHLITATGQRVTLRCSPRSGDLSVYWYQQSLDQGLQFLIQYYNGEERAKGNILERFSAQQFPDLHSELNLSSLELGDSALYFCASSVDLDSTNEKLFFGSGTQLSVL.

This clonotype was counted ten times or more. A junction end diverges from the germline sequence, so it may reflect a read error. The V call is TRBV7-7, the J call TRBJ2-2; D unresolved. The CDR3 runs to 13 residues. The V gene's germline CDR1 is SSHAT and CDR2 FNYEAQ (reference sequence). CDR3 loop: CASSLDKAGELFF. DNA for the CDR3: TGTGCTAGCAGCTTAGATAAGGCCGGGGAGCTGTTTTTT. Using reference TRBV7-7 and TRBJ2-2 for the parts outside the CDR3, the full variable domain is GAGVSQSPRYKVTKRGQDVTLRCDPISSHATLYWYQQALGQGPEFLTYFNYEAQPDKSGLPSDRFSAERPEGSISTLTIQRTEQRDSAMYRCASSLDKAGELFFGEGSRLTVL.

In this sample, this clonotype turned up many times. The chain couples TRBV10-2 to TRBJ2-7; D is undetermined. Germline-derived CDR1 and CDR2 are WSHSY and SAAADI. Trimming shortened V by 7 bases and J by 3 bases, and 7 bases separated the two germline ends. CDR3 length: 11 amino acids. CDR3 loop: CASMTDYEQYF. The CDR3 nucleotides read TGCGCCAGCATGACGGACTACGAGCAGTACTTC.

A note on this clonotype: One junction end does not reproduce the germline sequence, and a read error may be involved. V and J are TRBV28 and TRBJ2-7, with TRBD1 identical over 7 bases. Per the germline V gene, CDR1 is MDHEN and CDR2 is SYDVKM. The CDR3 is made up of 17 amino acids. The CDR3 region is CASSSSTAGTASYGQYF. CDR3 coding DNA: TGTGCCAGCAGTTCGTCGACCGCCGGGACAGCGAGCTACGGGCAGTACTTC.

This clonotype was counted at least ten times. This rearrangement joins TRBV6-2 or TRBV6-3 to TRBJ2-3; D is possibly TRBD1 or TRBD2 (6 bases each). Looked up from germline, CDR1 is MNHEY and CDR2 is SVGEGT. V lost 0 bases and J 4 bases, leaving 14 bases between the germline ends. The CDR3 has 16 amino acids. CDR3 protein: CASSYSSLGGPDTQYF. The CDR3 DNA is TGTGCCAGCAGTTACTCGAGTCTGGGGGGCCCAGATACGCAGTATTTT.

This clonotype was recorded at least ten times. The rearrangement uses TRBV27 and TRBJ2-7; D ambiguous. Germline V gives CDR1 MNHEY, CDR2 SMNVEV (reference sequence). Trimming pared 6 bases from V and 2 bases from J, leaving 11 bases between. The CDR3 is made up of 13 amino acids. Here the CDR3 DNA reads TGTGCCAGCAGGGTGGGCAGTACCTACGAGCAGTACTTC. Translating it yields CASRVGSTYEQYF.

This clonotype was seen many times. The rearrangement uses TRBV3-1 and TRBJ2-5; D remains unclear. The ends were cut back, 3 bases at V and 1 base at J, with 15 bases in the middle. Germline V gives CDR1 LGHDT, CDR2 YNNKEL (reference sequence). The CDR3 is 16 residues long. This CDR3 is CASSHPRTRLQETQYF. CDR3 sequence (DNA): TGTGCCAGCAGCCACCCACGGACGCGCCTCCAAGAGACCCAGTACTTC.